The next 3 T cell receptor beta chains were all read from a single sample in a study of Ad26.COV2.S vaccination and SARS-CoV-2 variants. Treatment meaning: 19 received Ad26.COV2.S at low or high dose, single or two shots; 5 received placebo; per-sample allocation not given. Sampling took place 63 days after the first vaccine or placebo injection. The method was immunoSEQ multiplex PCR; TCRdb's version includes in-frame clones alone and lacks a portion of them. The sample contains 200,000 to 300,000 clones, around nine tenths of which appear only once. Sequenced here: peripheral blood, sampled in a trial of Ad26.COV2.S vaccine versus placebo. Every receptor here comes from a person aged 18-65 years who received the Ad26.COV2.S COVID-19 vaccine or a placebo.

V usage is TRBV9 and J usage is TRBJ2-2; TRBD2 agrees at 11 bases. Germline loops: CDR1 SGDLS, CDR2 YYNGEE. This CDR3 contains 18 residues. J lost 4 bases, V lost 0 bases, and 8 bases had no gene match. CDR3 residues: CASSVDLRLAGFTGELFF. The CDR3 DNA is TGTGCCAGCAGCGTAGATTTAAGACTAGCGGGGTTCACCGGGGAGCTGTTTTTT. The complete variable domain, with remaining parts taken from reference TRBV9 and TRBJ2-2, reads DSGVTQTPKHLITATGQRVTLRCSPRSGDLSVYWYQQSLDQGLQFLIQYYNGEERAKGNILERFSAQQFPDLHSELNLSSLELGDSALYFCASSVDLRLAGFTGELFFGEGSRLTVL.

CDR3 loop: CASSLNRDNTEAFF. CDR3 bases: TGTGCCAGCAGCTTAAACCGGGATAACACTGAAGCTTTCTTT. The V call is TRBV11-1, the J call TRBJ1-1; D unclear. The CDR3 is made up of 14 amino acids. The V and J ends lost 2 bases and 2 bases respectively, with 9 bases between them. Germline-derived CDR1 and CDR2 are SGHAT and FQDESV (reference sequence). Drawing the rest from reference TRBV11-1 and TRBJ1-1, the complete variable domain is EAEVAQSPRYKITEKSQAVAFWCDPISGHATLYWYRQILGQGPELLVQFQDESVVDDSQLPKDRFSAERLKGVDSTLKIQPAELGDSAMYLCASSLNRDNTEAFFGQGTRLTVV.

This chain links TRBV5-1 with TRBJ1-4, with D tentatively TRBD1 (6 bases). The CDR3 is made up of 18 amino acids. With 2 bases removed from V and 3 bases from J, the gap between germline ends came to 20 bases. Germline V CDR1 and CDR2: SGHRS, YFSETQ. CDR3 nucleotides: TGCGCCAGCAGCTTAGAACCGGGACAACTAAGCCCTAATGAAAAACTGTTTTTT. The encoded protein is CASSLEPGQLSPNEKLFF.